This TCR beta chain was obtained from a study of vaccination and CD4 T cells after COVID-19. In the study overall: There were six male and four female convalescents, and two of them were Hispanic. Culture controls were given either a CEFX pool, an HIV-1 Nef pool, or no peptide.

Scientists ran DNA taken from cultured CD4+ T cells through the Oncomine TCR Beta short-read assay for sequencing. TCRdb independently ran MiXCR on the PCR reads; one entry per CDR3 protein. This table holds approximately 15,000 distinct CDR3 sequences, 53% found once. CDR3 length: 13 amino acids. Germline-derived CDR1 and CDR2 are SGHTA and FQGNSA. V lost 0 bases to trimming and J lost 8 bases, with 10 bases between them. Specified treatment: approximately 9-day PBMC culture with coronavirus spike peptide pools or control peptides (ViraFEST assay). ViraFEST grew antigen-specific T cells using peptide pools, then sequenced TCRs. This clonotype was seen a handful of times. Its antigen is undetermined.

The sequencing here drew on CD4+ T cells from blood, cultured in vitro, taken before SARS-CoV-2 vaccination. The sequence derives from a human donor who had recovered from COVID-19. The V gene is TRBV7-2, the J gene TRBJ1-1; D gene ambiguous. The CDR3 nucleotides read TGTGCCAGCAGCTTAGCGCCGAGGGCCGAAGCTTTCTTT. Its protein product is CASSLAPRAEAFF.